The T cell receptor (beta chain) under discussion was sequenced for a study of beta chain features in type 1 diabetes. As for the study in general: No age, gender or cell yield differences were seen between patients and healthy donors. Findings and caveats of the study: Researchers report that Type 1 diabetes patients had moderately but significantly shorter TCRB CDR3s across all four CD4+ subsets.

This clone was found a few times. Its target is unknown. Trimming cost V 0 bases and J 5 bases; bases outside gene matches: 0. This CDR3 is 14 amino acids long. Germline CDR1 reads SGHRS; CDR2 reads YFSETQ. The investigators reverse transcribed all of the isolated RNA, so they sequenced expressed TCRB transcripts. The data were produced by immunoSEQ multiplex PCR, yet TCRdb's version contains in-frame clones alone and is incomplete. The data hold some 110,000 clones, with roughly 17% observed a single time. The rearrangement uses TRBV5-1 and TRBJ2-3, with 10 bases aligning to TRBD2. Input material: central memory CD4+ T cells from blood. The source is a man aged 25-45 years with type 1 diabetes. The CDR3: CASSLGTSGDTQYF. DNA for the CDR3: TGCGCCAGCAGCTTGGGGACTAGCGGAGATACGCAGTATTTT.